This is a list of T cell receptor beta chains from one sample in a study of cytomegalovirus exposure and HLA in healthy donors. Clones were sequenced by immunoSEQ multiplex PCR, and TCRdb holds only the in-frame ones, with some missing. The sample contains about 190,000 clones, roughly 80% of which appear only once. Sequencing used PBMCs. These receptors all come from a young woman in good health and CMV-seronegative. The CDR3 runs from the conserved cysteine through the conserved F or W. A D gene is named only where the DNA matches it firmly. The size of a clone is reported for some rows only, either as once, few or many, or as a class for expanded clones.

j_call,v_call,d_call,clone_size,cdr3_aa,cdr3_nt
TRBJ1-1,TRBV10-3,NA,NA,CAISSSGSGNTEAFF,TGTGCCATCTCGTCTTCGGGGTCGGGGAACACTGAAGCTTTCTTT
TRBJ2-3,TRBV4-3,TRBD2,NA,CASSLSASGSIDTQYF,TGCGCCAGCAGCCTCTCGGCCAGCGGGAGTATAGATACGCAGTATTTT
TRBJ2-3,TRBV14,NA,NA,CASSLYITDTQYF,TGTGCCAGCAGCCTGTACATCACAGATACGCAGTATTTT
TRBJ2-7,TRBV10-1,TRBD2,NA,CASRRTSSSEQYF,TGCGCCAGCAGGAGGACTAGCTCAAGCGAGCAGTACTTC
TRBJ2-5,TRBV4-1,NA,once,CASSQDESGWETQYF,TGCGCCAGCAGCCAAGACGAGTCGGGTTGGGAGACCCAGTACTTC
TRBJ2-1,TRBV7-9,NA,NA,CASSRVQGIWDNEQFF,TGTGCCAGCAGCCGTGTACAGGGAATTTGGGACAATGAGCAGTTCTTC
TRBJ2-7,TRBV5-4,TRBD1,NA,CASSTAMGTGYEQYF,TGTGCCAGCAGCACTGCTATGGGGACAGGGTACGAGCAGTACTTC
TRBJ2-7,TRBV7-9,TRBD1,few,CASSPSTGESSYEQYF,TGTGCCAGCAGCCCGTCGACAGGGGAAAGCTCCTACGAGCAGTACTTC
TRBJ2-3,TRBV7-2,TRBD2,NA,CASSSGTSGDRRRDTQYF,TGTGCCAGCAGCTCAGGGACTAGCGGGGATCGACGTCGGGATACGCAGTATTTT
TRBJ1-1,TRBV2,TRBD1,NA,CASRFQGGTEAFF,TGTGCCAGCAGATTCCAGGGGGGCACTGAAGCTTTCTTT
TRBJ1-1,TRBV30,NA,once,CAWINAGASEAFF,TGTGCCTGGATTAATGCTGGGGCTAGTGAAGCTTTCTTT
TRBJ2-7,TRBV5-6,NA,NA,CASSFFQALGHFYEQYF,TGTGCCAGCAGCTTTTTTCAGGCCCTCGGTCATTTCTACGAGCAGTACTTC
TRBJ2-7,TRBV11-1,NA,few,CASSLGGTGVAQYF,TGTGCCAGCAGCTTAGGCGGAACCGGAGTGGCGCAGTACTTC
TRBJ2-7,TRBV28,TRBD1,NA,CASRDIRDRVCHEQYF,TGTGCCAGCAGAGACATCCGGGACAGGGTTTGTCACGAGCAGTACTTC
TRBJ2-7,TRBV19,TRBD2,NA,CASSHLGGASYEQYF,TGTGCCAGTAGTCACCTCGGGGGGGCCTCCTACGAGCAGTACTTC
TRBJ2-7,TRBV28,NA,NA,CASSYLLTYEQYF,TGTGCCAGCAGTTACCTATTAACCTACGAGCAGTACTTC
TRBJ1-4,TRBV19,TRBD1,NA,CASSSTGDEKLFF,TGTGCCAGTAGTTCCACAGGGGATGAAAAACTGTTTTTT
TRBJ1-6,TRBV25-1,NA,NA,CASSESLLSYNSPLHF,TGTGCCAGCAGTGAGTCTCTACTCTCCTATAATTCACCCCTCCACTTT
TRBJ2-1,TRBV9,TRBD2,NA,CASSVRLAGVNEQFF,TGTGCCAGCAGCGTCCGACTAGCGGGAGTCAATGAGCAGTTCTTC
TRBJ2-1,TRBV19,NA,NA,CASSSAIGGEQFF,TGTGCCAGTAGTTCGGCCATAGGAGGTGAGCAGTTCTTC
TRBJ2-7,TRBV19,NA,few,CASRSPYEQYF,TGTGCCAGTAGGAGCCCCTACGAGCAGTACTTC
TRBJ2-7,TRBV12-5,TRBD2,NA,CASGPGGSYEQYF,TGTGCTAGTGGACCGGGGGGGAGCTACGAGCAGTACTTC
TRBJ2-5,TRBV6-1,NA,few,CASSAWGGELQETQYF,TGTGCCAGCAGTGCCTGGGGCGGGGAGCTCCAAGAGACCCAGTACTTC
TRBJ2-2,TRBV18,TRBD1,NA,CASSQRDSNTGELFF,TGTGCCAGCTCACAACGGGACAGTAACACCGGGGAGCTGTTTTTT
TRBJ2-3,TRBV27,NA,NA,CASSLYTPYHTDTQYF,TGTGCCAGCAGTTTATACACCCCTTACCACACAGATACGCAGTATTTT
TRBJ1-1,TRBV5-6,NA,few,CASSPMTGGNTEAFF,TGTGCCAGCAGCCCAATGACGGGTGGCAACACTGAAGCTTTCTTT
TRBJ1-1,TRBV4-1,NA,NA,CASSQVGGGDTEAFF,TGCGCCAGCAGCCAAGTAGGCGGGGGTGACACTGAAGCTTTCTTT
TRBJ1-6,TRBV6-5,NA,NA,CASSRGYNSPLHF,TGTGCCAGCTCACGGGGCTATAATTCACCCCTCCACTTT
TRBJ1-2,TRBV5-1,TRBD1,NA,CASSTGTGEGYTF,TGCGCCAGCAGCACCGGGACAGGGGAAGGCTACACCTTC
TRBJ2-7,TRBV28,NA,NA,CASSLAGSEQYF,TGTGCCAGCAGTTTGGCGGGATCCGAGCAGTACTTC
TRBJ1-6,TRBV6-5,TRBD1,NA,CASRPGQGRNSPLHF,TGTGCCAGCAGACCGGGACAGGGCCGGAATTCACCCCTCCACTTT
TRBJ2-1,TRBV9,NA,NA,CASSARLANYNEQFF,TGTGCCAGCAGCGCTAGATTAGCTAACTACAATGAGCAGTTCTTC
TRBJ2-1,TRBV2,TRBD2,NA,CASSGKGLEHEQFF,TGTGCCAGCAGTGGAAAGGGACTAGAGCATGAGCAGTTCTTC
TRBJ1-5,TRBV10-3,TRBD1,few,CAISDAGTGILQPQHF,TGTGCCATCAGTGATGCCGGGACAGGGATTCTCCAGCCCCAGCATTTT
TRBJ1-5,TRBV7-3,NA,once,CASSSYDFLYSNQPQHF,TGTGCCAGCAGCTCTTACGACTTTCTCTATAGCAATCAGCCCCAGCATTTT
TRBJ1-4,TRBV7-9,TRBD1,NA,CASSSGQATNEKLFF,TGTGCCAGCAGCTCAGGACAGGCAACTAATGAAAAACTGTTTTTT
TRBJ2-7,TRBV7-2,TRBD2,NA,CASSSDRSGSPYEQYF,TGTGCCAGCAGCTCAGACCGTAGCGGGAGTCCGTACGAGCAGTACTTC
TRBJ2-7,TRBV4-3,TRBD1,NA,CASSRYAGTGGPYEQYF,TGCGCCAGCAGCCGTTATGCTGGGACAGGGGGGCCCTACGAGCAGTACTTC
TRBJ2-5,TRBV19,NA,NA,CASSEGEETQYF,TGTGCCAGTAGTGAGGGGGAGGAGACCCAGTACTTC
TRBJ2-7,TRBV27,TRBD1,NA,CASSRDRDYEQYF,TGTGCCAGCAGTCGTGACAGGGACTACGAGCAGTACTTC
TRBJ1-2,TRBV4-2,NA,NA,CASSQDMQYYGYTF,TGTGCCAGCAGCCAAGATATGCAGTACTATGGCTACACCTTC
TRBJ2-2,TRBV9,TRBD1,NA,CASSGGQGRFSGELFF,TGTGCCAGCAGCGGGGGACAGGGTAGGTTCTCCGGGGAGCTGTTTTTT
TRBJ2-5,TRBV28,NA,NA,CASSLSGIETQYF,TGTGCCAGCAGTTTATCCGGGATCGAGACCCAGTACTTC
TRBJ2-3,TRBV9,TRBD2,NA,CASSELAGTDTQYF,TGTGCCAGCAGCGAACTAGCGGGCACAGATACGCAGTATTTT
TRBJ1-1,TRBV5-1,NA,NA,CASMRGTEAFF,TGCGCCAGCATGAGAGGCACTGAAGCTTTCTTT
TRBJ2-7,TRBV6-1,TRBD1,NA,CASSGGQGSYEQYF,TGTGCCAGCAGTGGGGGACAGGGCTCCTACGAGCAGTACTTC
TRBJ1-5,TRBV4-1,NA,NA,CASSGFRGLGQPQHF,TGCGCCAGCAGTGGGTTCCGCGGGTTAGGACAGCCCCAACATTTT
TRBJ1-5,TRBV27,NA,NA,CASSRTAYSNQPQHF,TGTGCCAGCAGTCGGACAGCTTATAGCAATCAGCCCCAGCATTTT
TRBJ2-7,TRBV19,TRBD1,few,CASHGTGPYEQYF,TGTGCCAGTCACGGGACAGGGCCCTACGAGCAGTACTTC
TRBJ2-1,TRBV28,NA,NA,CASNLGAGYSYNEQFF,TGTGCCAGCAACCTGGGTGCGGGCTACTCCTACAATGAGCAGTTCTTC